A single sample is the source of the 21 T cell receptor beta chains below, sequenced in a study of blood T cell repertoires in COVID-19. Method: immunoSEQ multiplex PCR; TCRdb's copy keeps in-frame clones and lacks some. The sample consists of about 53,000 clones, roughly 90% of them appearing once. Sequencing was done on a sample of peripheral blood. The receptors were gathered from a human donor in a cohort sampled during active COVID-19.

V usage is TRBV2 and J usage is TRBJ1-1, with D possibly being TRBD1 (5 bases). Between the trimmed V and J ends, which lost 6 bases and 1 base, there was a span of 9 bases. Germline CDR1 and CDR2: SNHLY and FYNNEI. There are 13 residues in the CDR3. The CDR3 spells CASRGGGNTEAFF. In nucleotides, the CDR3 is TGTGCCAGCAGGGGGGGAGGGAACACTGAAGCTTTCTTT.

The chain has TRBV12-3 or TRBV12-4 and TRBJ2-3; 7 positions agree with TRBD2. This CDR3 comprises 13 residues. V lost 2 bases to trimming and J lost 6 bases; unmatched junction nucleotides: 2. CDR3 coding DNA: TGTGCCAGCAGTTTACTAGCGGCGGATACGCAGTATTTT. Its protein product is CASSLLAADTQYF.

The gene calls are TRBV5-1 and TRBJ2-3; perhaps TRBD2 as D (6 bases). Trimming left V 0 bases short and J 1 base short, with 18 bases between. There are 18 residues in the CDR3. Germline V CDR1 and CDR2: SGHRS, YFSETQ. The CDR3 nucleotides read TGCGCCAGCAGCTTGGAGCTAGCGCGCCAATGGGGCACAGATACGCAGTATTTT. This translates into CASSLELARQWGTDTQYF.

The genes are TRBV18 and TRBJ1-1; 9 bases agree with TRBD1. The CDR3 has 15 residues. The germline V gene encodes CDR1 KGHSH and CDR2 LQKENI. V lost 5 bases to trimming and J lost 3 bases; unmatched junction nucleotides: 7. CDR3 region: CASSTTGGADTEAFF. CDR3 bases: TGTGCCAGCTCAACAACAGGGGGCGCGGACACTGAAGCTTTCTTT.

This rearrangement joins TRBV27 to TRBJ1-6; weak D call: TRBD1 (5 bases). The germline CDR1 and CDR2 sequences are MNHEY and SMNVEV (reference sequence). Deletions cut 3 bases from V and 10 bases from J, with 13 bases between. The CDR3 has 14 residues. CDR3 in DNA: TGTGCCAGCAGTTTTCCAGGGCCTAAGTCACCCCTCCACTTT. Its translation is CASSFPGPKSPLHF.

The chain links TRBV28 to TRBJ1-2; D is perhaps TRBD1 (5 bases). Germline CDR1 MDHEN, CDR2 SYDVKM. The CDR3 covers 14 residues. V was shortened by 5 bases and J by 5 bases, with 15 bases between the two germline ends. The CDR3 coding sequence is TGTGCCAGCAGTCCGGCTACGACAGCATATGGCTACACCTTC. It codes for CASSPATTAYGYTF.

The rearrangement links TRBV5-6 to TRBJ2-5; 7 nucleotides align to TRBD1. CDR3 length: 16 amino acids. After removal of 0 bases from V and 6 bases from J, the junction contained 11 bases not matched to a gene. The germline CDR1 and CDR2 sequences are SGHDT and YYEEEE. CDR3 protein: CASSLVQGRRVQTQYF. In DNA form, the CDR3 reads TGTGCCAGCAGCTTGGTACAGGGGCGCAGGGTCCAGACCCAGTACTTC.

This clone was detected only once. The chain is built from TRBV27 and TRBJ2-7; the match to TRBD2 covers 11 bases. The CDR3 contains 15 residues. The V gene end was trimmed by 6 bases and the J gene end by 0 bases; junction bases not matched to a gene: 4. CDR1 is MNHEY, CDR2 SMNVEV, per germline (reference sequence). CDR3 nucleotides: TGTGCCAGCAGCCGGACTAGCGGGCCCTCCTACGAGCAGTACTTC. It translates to CASSRTSGPSYEQYF.

CDR3 sequence reads: CASSRYPGQISGNTIYF. Written as DNA, the CDR3 is TGTGCCAGCAGCCGCTACCCCGGACAGATCTCTGGAAACACCATATATTTT. This chain links TRBV7-2 with TRBJ1-3; D perhaps matches TRBD1 (6 bases). The CDR3 runs 17 residues. V lost 5 bases and J 0 bases, leaving 17 bases between the germline ends. Germline-derived CDR1 and CDR2 are SGHTA and FQGNSA.

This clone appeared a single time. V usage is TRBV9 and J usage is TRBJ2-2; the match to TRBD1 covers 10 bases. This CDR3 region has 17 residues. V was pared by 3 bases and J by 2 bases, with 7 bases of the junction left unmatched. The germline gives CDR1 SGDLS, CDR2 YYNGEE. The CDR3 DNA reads TGTGCCAGCAGCGCCAACCGGGACAGGGGTAACACCGGGGAGCTGTTTTTT. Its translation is CASSANRDRGNTGELFF.

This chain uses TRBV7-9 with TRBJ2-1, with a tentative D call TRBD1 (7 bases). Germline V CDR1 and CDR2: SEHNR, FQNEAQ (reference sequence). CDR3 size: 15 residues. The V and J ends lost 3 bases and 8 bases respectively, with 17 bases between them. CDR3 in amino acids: CASSFGGGYSHEQFF. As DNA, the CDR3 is TGTGCCAGCAGCTTCGGAGGGGGCTACTCTCATGAGCAGTTCTTC.

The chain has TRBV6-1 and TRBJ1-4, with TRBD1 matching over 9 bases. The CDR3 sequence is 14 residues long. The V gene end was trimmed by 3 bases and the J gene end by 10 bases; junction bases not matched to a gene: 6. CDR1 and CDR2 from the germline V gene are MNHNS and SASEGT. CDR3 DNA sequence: TGTGCCAGCAGTGAGGGGACAGGGCGCGGAAAACTGTTTTTT. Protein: CASSEGTGRGKLFF.

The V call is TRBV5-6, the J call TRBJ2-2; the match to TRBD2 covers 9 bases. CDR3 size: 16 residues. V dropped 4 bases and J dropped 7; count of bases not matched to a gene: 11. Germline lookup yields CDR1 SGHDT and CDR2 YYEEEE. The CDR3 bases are TGTGCCAGCAGCCCCGGAAGGCGGGGGGGCAGCGGGGAGCTGTTTTTT. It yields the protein CASSPGRRGGSGELFF.

The CDR3: CAIRQGQGDYGYTF. In nucleotides, the CDR3 is TGTGCCATTAGGCAGGGACAGGGTGACTATGGCTACACCTTC. This chain links TRBV10-3 with TRBJ1-2, with 9 bases identical to TRBD1. CDR1 ENHRY and CDR2 SYGVKD come from the germline V gene. The length of the CDR3 is 14 residues. V lost 9 bases and J lost 3; bases outside the gene matches: 8.

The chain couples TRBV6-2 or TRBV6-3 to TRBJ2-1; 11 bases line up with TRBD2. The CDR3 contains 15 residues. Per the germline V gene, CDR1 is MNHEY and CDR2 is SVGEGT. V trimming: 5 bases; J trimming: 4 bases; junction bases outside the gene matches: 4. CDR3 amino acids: CASSLTSGGYNEQFF. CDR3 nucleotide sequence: TGTGCCAGCAGTCTCACTAGCGGGGGTTACAATGAGCAGTTCTTC.

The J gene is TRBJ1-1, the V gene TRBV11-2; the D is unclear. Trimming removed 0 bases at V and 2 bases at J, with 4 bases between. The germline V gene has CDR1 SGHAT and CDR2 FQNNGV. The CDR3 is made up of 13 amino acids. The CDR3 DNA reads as TGTGCCAGCAGCTTAGAGGGCAACACTGAAGCTTTCTTT. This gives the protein CASSLEGNTEAFF.

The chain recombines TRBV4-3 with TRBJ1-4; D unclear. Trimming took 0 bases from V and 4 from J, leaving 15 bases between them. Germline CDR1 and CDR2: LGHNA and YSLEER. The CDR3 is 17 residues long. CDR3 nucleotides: TGCGCCAGCAGCCAAGAGAAGATACGCGGACTTAATGAAAAACTGTTTTTT. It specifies CASSQEKIRGLNEKLFF.

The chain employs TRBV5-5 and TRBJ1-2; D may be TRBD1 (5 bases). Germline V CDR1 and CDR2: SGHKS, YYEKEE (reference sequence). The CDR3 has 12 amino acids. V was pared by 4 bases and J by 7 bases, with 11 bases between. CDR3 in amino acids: CASSGQKGGYTF. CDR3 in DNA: TGTGCCAGCAGCGGACAAAAGGGTGGCTACACCTTC.

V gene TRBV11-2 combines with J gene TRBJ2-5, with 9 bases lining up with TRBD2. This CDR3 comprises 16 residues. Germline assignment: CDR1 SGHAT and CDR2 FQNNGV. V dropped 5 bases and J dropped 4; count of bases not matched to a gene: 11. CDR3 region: CASSPVLAGGGETQYF. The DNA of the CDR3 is TGTGCCAGCAGCCCGGTATTGGCGGGAGGGGGAGAGACCCAGTACTTC.

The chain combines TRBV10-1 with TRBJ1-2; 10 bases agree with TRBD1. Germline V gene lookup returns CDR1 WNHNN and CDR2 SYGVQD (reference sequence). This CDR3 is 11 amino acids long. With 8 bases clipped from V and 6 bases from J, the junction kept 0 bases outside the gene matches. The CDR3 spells CASGTGDGYTF. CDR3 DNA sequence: TGCGCCAGCGGGACAGGGGATGGCTACACCTTC.

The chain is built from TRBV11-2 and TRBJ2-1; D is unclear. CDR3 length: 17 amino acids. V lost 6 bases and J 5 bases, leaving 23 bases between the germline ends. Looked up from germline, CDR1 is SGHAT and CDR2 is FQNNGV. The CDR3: CASSQKTLPEVHNEQFF. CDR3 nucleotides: TGTGCCAGCAGTCAAAAGACTCTCCCCGAGGTTCACAATGAGCAGTTCTTC.